This record covers a single T cell receptor (beta chain). The target antigen is unknown. Some clones are missing from TCRdb's copy, which holds only in-frame ones; the method was immunoSEQ multiplex PCR. This sample yields about 58,000 clones, of which around four fifths are seen a single time; over 15% belongs to the top ten. During the collection period, no donor immune events like infections were recorded. The data belong to a study of identifying expanded T cells in peripheral blood. Points from the study as a whole: Clone count variance between roughly 2-week samples rose with total template count. About 1.2 clones differed between technical replicates, versus about 15 and 19 over time.

The TCR originated in a person between 18 and 75 years old in good health. The material sequenced was blood.

CDR3 loop: CASSLALAAGGRNEQFF. CDR3 in DNA: TGTGCCAGCAGCTTAGCGCTGGCGGCAGGGGGCCGCAATGAGCAGTTCTTC. The rearrangement links TRBV7-2 to TRBJ2-1, with 8 nucleotides matching TRBD1. CDR1 SGHTA and CDR2 FQGNSA come from the germline V gene. The CDR3 sequence is 17 residues long. Germline trimming cut 0 bases from V and 6 bases from J; bases unmatched to any gene: 10.